This T cell receptor (beta chain) was captured by sequencing in a study of shared clonotypes between healthy human individuals. Authors' processing steps: Quality scores were absent from the junction-only immunoSEQ sequences, so filtering differed. Assay used: immunoSEQ multiplex PCR; TCRdb lists only in-frame clones, some missing. The V and J calls and clone size were taken over from that table, and D and trimming were inferred from the DNA. The repertoire holds about 2,500,000 clones, with more than 80% as singletons. The germline CDR1 and CDR2 sequences are SGHAT and FQNNGV. V was clipped by 0 bases and J by 6 bases; unmatched bases: 7. The CDR3 consists of 16 residues.

The chain combines TRBV11-2 with TRBJ2-1; 8 nucleotides match TRBD2. This TCR came from a man between 18 and 35 years old in good health. The source material was naive CD4+ T cells sorted from blood. The subset here: CD45RA+ positively selected. CDR3 amino acids: CASSLDPAGVGNEQFF. The CDR3 DNA sequence: TGTGCCAGCAGCTTAGATCCAGCGGGAGTAGGCAATGAGCAGTTCTTC.